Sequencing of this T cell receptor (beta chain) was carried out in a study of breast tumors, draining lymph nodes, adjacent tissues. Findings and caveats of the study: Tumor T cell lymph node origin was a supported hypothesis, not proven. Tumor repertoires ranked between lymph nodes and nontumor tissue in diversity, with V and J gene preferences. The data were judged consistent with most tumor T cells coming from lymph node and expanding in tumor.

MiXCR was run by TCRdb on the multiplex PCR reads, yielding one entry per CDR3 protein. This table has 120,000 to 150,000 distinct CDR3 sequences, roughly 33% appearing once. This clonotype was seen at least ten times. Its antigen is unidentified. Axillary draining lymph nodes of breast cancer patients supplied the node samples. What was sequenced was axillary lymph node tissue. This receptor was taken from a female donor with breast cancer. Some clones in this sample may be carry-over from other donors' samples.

The CDR3 sequence is CSVWTSEVQYF. The CDR3 DNA reads as TGCAGCGTTTGGACTAGCGAGGTGCAGTACTTC. The chain carries TRBV29-1 and TRBJ2-7; TRBD2 matches at 9 bases. This CDR3 is built from 11 residues. With V trimmed by 5 bases and J by 9 bases, 5 bases remained unmatched. Germline CDR1 is SQVTM and CDR2 is ANQGSEA.